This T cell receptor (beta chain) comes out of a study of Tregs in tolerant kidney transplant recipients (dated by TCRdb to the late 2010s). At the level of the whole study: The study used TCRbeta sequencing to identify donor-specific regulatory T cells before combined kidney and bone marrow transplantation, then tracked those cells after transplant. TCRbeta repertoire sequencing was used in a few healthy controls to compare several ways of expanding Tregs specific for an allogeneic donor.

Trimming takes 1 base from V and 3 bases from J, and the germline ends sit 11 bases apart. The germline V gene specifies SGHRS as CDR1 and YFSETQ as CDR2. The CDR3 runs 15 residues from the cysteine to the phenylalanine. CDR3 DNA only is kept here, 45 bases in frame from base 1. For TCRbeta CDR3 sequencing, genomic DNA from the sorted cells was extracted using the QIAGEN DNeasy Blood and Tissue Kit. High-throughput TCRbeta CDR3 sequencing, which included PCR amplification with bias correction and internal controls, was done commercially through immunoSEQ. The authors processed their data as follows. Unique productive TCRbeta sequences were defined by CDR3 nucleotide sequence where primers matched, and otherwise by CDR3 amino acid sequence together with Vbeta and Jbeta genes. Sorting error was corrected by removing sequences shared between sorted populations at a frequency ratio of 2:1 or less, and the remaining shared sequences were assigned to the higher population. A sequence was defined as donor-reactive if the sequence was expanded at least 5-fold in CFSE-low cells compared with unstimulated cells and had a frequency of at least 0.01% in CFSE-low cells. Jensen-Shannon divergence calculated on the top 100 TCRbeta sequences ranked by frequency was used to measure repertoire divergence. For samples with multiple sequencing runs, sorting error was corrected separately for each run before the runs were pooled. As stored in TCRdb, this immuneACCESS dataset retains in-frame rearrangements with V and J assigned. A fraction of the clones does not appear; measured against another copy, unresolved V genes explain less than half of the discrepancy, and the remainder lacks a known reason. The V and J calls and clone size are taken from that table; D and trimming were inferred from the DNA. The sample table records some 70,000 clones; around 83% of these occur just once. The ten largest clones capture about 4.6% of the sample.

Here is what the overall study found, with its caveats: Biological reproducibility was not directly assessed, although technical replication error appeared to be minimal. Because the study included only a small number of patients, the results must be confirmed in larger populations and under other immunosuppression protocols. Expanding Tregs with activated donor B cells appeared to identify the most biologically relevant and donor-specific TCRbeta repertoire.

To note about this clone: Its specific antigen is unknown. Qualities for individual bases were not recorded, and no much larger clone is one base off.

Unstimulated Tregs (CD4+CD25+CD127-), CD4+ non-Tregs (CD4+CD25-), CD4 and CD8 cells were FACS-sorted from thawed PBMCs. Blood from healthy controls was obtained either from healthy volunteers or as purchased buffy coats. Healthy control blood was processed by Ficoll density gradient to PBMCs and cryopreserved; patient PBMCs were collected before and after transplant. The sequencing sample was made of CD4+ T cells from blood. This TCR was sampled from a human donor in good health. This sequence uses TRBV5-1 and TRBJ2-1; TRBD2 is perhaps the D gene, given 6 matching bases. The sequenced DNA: TGCGCCAGCAGCTTGCAATCAGCGGGCTACAATGAGCAGTTCTTC. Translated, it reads CASSLQSAGYNEQFF. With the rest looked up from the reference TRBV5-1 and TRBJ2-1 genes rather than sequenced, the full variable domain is KAGVTQTPRYLIKTRGQQVTLSCSPISGHRSVSWYQQTPGQGLQFLFEYFSETQRNKGNFPGRFSGRQFSNSRSEMNVSTLELGDSALYLCASSLQSAGYNEQFFGPGTRLTVL.